These 13 T cell receptor beta chains share one sample of origin, sequenced in a study of blood T cell repertoires in COVID-19. Profiled with immunoSEQ multiplex PCR; TCRdb holds only in-frame clones, not every one. The table shows hundreds of thousands of clones, with nearly 90% occurring only once. Sample: peripheral blood. These receptors were taken from a human donor in a cohort sampled during active COVID-19.

The genes are TRBV27 and TRBJ1-2; D unclear. V lost 5 bases and J lost 0, with 16 bases in between. Per the germline V gene, CDR1 is MNHEY and CDR2 is SMNVEV (reference sequence). The CDR3 contains 16 residues. CDR3 sequence (DNA): TGTGCCAGCAGTATCAGTGGCGGGTTCGCTAACTATGGCTACACCTTC. This gives the protein CASSISGGFANYGYTF.

The chain employs TRBV6-2 or TRBV6-3 and TRBJ1-1, with D unclear. Germline V gene data show CDR1 as MNHEY and CDR2 as SVGEGT. This CDR3 is 12 amino acids long. Trimming shortened V by 5 bases and J by 5 bases, and 9 bases separated the two germline ends. The CDR3 spells CASSLIRTEAFF. The DNA of the CDR3 is TGTGCCAGCAGTCTAATACGGACTGAAGCTTTCTTT.

This clone was counted a few times. The rearrangement links TRBV5-1 to TRBJ2-7, with TRBD1 identical over 8 bases. CDR1 SGHRS and CDR2 YFSETQ come from the germline V gene. Trimming at V came to 3 bases and at J to 2 bases, leaving 4 bases not matched to a gene. The CDR3 runs 14 residues. The CDR3 DNA reads as TGCGCCAGCAGCTCCGGACAGGGTGCCTACGAGCAGTACTTC. Translation: CASSSGQGAYEQYF.

The V and J genes are TRBV10-3 and TRBJ2-7; 8 nucleotides align to TRBD1. Germline V gene data show CDR1 as ENHRY and CDR2 as SYGVKD. The CDR3 is 14 amino acids. After removal of 6 bases from V and 5 bases from J, the junction contained 9 bases not matched to a gene. CDR3 nucleotides: TGTGCCATCAGAACAGGGGGTACTACTAACGAGCAGTACTTC. Protein sequence: CAIRTGGTTNEQYF.

CDR3 nucleotides: TGCGCCAGCAGCCAAGAGCTCCGGGGCGGGGGTGAAAAACTGTTTTTT. This sequence encodes CASSQELRGGGEKLFF. The chain is built from TRBV4-3 and TRBJ1-4; a possible D gene is TRBD1 (5 bases). The CDR3 is 16 amino acids. Germline values: CDR1 LGHNA, CDR2 YSLEER. Deletions cut 0 bases from V and 7 bases from J, with 15 bases between.

The chain combines TRBV25-1 with TRBJ1-1, with TRBD1 as a possible D gene (5 bases). The CDR3 extends over 14 amino acids. V lost 6 bases, J lost 4 bases, and 15 bases lay in between. CDR1 and CDR2 from the germline V gene are MGHDK and SYGVNS. The CDR3 loop is CASRGQGSGTEAFF. DNA of the CDR3: TGTGCCAGCAGGGGTCAGGGAAGTGGCACTGAAGCTTTCTTT.

This sequence joins TRBV7-2 and TRBJ2-7; no clear D. The CDR3 is 17 residues long. V was trimmed by 2 bases and J by 1 base, leaving 18 bases between them. Germline CDR1 is SGHTA and CDR2 is FQGNSA. The CDR3 loop reads CASSLLGRASFSYEQYF. CDR3 DNA: TGTGCCAGCAGCTTACTAGGCAGAGCTTCTTTTTCCTACGAGCAGTACTTC.

The chain carries TRBV28 and TRBJ1-1; D is uncertain. Trimming pared 5 bases from V and 6 bases from J, leaving 19 bases between. Germline V gives CDR1 MDHEN, CDR2 SYDVKM. This CDR3 region has 15 residues. The CDR3 loop reads CASSRRLNGPAEAFF. CDR3 nucleotides: TGTGCCAGCAGTCGGCGTTTGAATGGGCCGGCTGAAGCTTTCTTT.

The chain is built from TRBV11-2 and TRBJ1-5; D gene unclear. The CDR3 covers 13 residues. Looked up from germline, CDR1 is SGHAT and CDR2 is FQNNGV. V lost 4 bases and J 2 bases, leaving 6 bases between the germline ends. This CDR3 is CASSYIGNQPQHF. The CDR3 nucleotides are TGTGCCAGCAGCTATATTGGCAATCAGCCCCAGCATTTT. Combining the CDR3 with reference TRBV11-2 and TRBJ1-5 gives the whole variable domain EAGVAQSPRYKIIEKRQSVAFWCNPISGHATLYWYQQILGQGPKLLIQFQNNGVVDDSQLPKDRFSAERLKGVDSTLKIQPAKLEDSAVYLCASSYIGNQPQHFGDGTRLSIL.

Comments on this clone: The sample holds other DNA sequences that translate to the same CDR3. The chain carries TRBV19 and TRBJ1-2; TRBD1 might be the D (6 bases). Germline values: CDR1 LNHDA, CDR2 SQIVND (reference sequence). This CDR3 region has 13 residues. V shed 2 bases and J shed 7 bases, with 11 bases lying between them. CDR3 in DNA: TGTGCCAGTAGTATACAGGGGCTGGGTGGCTACACCTTC. Encoded protein: CASSIQGLGGYTF.

The chain recombines TRBV28 with TRBJ1-5; TRBD1 agrees at 9 bases. Germline lookup yields CDR1 MDHEN and CDR2 SYDVKM. The CDR3 contains 14 residues. The V gene end was trimmed by 5 bases and the J gene end by 6 bases; junction bases not matched to a gene: 5. In nucleotides, the CDR3 is TGTGCCAGCAGTCTAACAGGGGGCTTTCAGCCCCAGCATTTT. Translated: CASSLTGGFQPQHF.

Regarding this clone: Other DNA sequences in the same sample also yield this CDR3. The rearrangement uses TRBV19 and TRBJ1-5; D perhaps matches TRBD1 (5 bases). The V end lost 6 bases, the J end lost 6 bases, and 15 bases lay between the germline ends. The germline V gene encodes CDR1 LNHDA and CDR2 SQIVND (reference sequence). The CDR3 runs to 14 residues. CDR3 sequence: CASSGTGGGQPQHF. DNA of the CDR3: TGTGCCAGTAGCGGGACTGGGGGTGGTCAGCCCCAGCATTTT.

This clone was counted a few times. This CDR3 reads CASRTSGTAWEEQYF. CDR3 bases: TGTGCCAGCCGGACTTCCGGGACAGCCTGGGAAGAGCAGTACTTC. V gene TRBV2 combines with J gene TRBJ2-7, with 7 bases that match TRBD1. V dropped 8 bases and J dropped 7; count of bases not matched to a gene: 17. Germline CDR1 reads SNHLY; CDR2 reads FYNNEI. The CDR3 extends over 15 amino acids.